This T cell receptor (beta chain) was sequenced for a study of blood T cell repertoires in COVID-19. Study-wide context: The samples span acute and convalescent COVID-19 from the United States, Italy and Spain. T cells, B-cell-depleted T cells, or PBMCs provided the cDNA or gDNA that served as material.

Trimming shortened V by 0 bases and J by 3 bases, and 9 bases separated the two germline ends. Germline lookup yields CDR1 SGDLS and CDR2 YYNGEE. The CDR3 is 14 residues long. Original methodology: Amplification of reference gene primers provided the estimated nucleated cell counts. Clones were sequenced by immunoSEQ multiplex PCR, and TCRdb holds only the in-frame ones, with some missing. Clonal size and the V and J genes are those of that table, whereas D and trimming came from the DNA. The sample carries 200,000 or so clones, around four fifths recorded once. This sequence joins TRBV9 and TRBJ1-2; D call uncertain. Sequenced material: peripheral blood. The source is a woman in her twenties or thirties with acute or convalescent COVID-19. The CDR3 region is CASSVGSIDYGYTF. The CDR3 DNA is TGTGCCAGCAGCGTAGGATCTATCGACTATGGCTACACCTTC.